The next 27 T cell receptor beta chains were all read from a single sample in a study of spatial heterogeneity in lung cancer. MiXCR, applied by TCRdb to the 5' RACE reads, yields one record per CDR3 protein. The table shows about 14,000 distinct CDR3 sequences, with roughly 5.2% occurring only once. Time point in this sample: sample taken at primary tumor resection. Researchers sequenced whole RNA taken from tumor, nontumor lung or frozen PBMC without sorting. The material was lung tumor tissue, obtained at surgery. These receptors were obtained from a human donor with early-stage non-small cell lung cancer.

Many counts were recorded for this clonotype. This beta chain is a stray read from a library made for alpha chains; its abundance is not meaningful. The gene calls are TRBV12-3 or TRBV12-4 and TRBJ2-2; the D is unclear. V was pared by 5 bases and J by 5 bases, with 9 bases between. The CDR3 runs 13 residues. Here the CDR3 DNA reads TGTGCCAGCAGTCGCCCCGAGACCGGGGAGCTGTTTTTT. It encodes CASSRPETGELFF.

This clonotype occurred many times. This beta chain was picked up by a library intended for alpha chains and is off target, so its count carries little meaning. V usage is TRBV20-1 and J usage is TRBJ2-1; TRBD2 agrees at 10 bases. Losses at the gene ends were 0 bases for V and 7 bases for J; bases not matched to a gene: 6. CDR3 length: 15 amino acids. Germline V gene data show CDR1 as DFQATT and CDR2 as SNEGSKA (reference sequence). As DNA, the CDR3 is TGCAGTGCTAGAGAACGAGCGGGAGGGTATAATGAGCAGTTCTTC. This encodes CSARERAGGYNEQFF.

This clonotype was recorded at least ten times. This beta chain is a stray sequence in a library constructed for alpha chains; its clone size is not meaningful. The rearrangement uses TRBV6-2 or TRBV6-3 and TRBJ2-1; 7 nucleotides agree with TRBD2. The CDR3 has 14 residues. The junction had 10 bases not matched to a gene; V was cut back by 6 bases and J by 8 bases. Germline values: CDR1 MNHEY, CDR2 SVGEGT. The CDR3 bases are TGTGCCAGCAGGCTTTCGGGAGCGGGACATGAGCAGTTCTTC. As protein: CASRLSGAGHEQFF.

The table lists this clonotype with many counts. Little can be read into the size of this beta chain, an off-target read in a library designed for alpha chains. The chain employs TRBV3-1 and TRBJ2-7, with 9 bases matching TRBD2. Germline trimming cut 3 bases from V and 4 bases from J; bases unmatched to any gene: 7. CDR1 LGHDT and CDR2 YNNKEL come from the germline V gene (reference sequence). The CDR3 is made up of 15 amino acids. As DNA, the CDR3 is TGTGCCAGCAGCCATACCCAGCGGGGGGCGTACGAGCAGTACTTC. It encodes CASSHTQRGAYEQYF.

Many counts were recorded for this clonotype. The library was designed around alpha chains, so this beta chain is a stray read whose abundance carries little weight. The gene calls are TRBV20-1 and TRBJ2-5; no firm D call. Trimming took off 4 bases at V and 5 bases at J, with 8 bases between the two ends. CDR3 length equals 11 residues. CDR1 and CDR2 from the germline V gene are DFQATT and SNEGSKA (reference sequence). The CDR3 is CSAIRSETQYF. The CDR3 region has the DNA TGCAGTGCTATCCGGTCGGAGACCCAGTACTTC.

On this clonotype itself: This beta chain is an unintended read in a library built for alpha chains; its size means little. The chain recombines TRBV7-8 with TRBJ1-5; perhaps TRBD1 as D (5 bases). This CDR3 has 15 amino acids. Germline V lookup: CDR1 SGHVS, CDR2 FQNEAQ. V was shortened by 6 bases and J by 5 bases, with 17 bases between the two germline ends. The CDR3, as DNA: TGTGCCAGCAGTTCAGGGAGTAGCAGTTATCAGCCCCAGCATTTT. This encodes CASSSGSSSYQPQHF.

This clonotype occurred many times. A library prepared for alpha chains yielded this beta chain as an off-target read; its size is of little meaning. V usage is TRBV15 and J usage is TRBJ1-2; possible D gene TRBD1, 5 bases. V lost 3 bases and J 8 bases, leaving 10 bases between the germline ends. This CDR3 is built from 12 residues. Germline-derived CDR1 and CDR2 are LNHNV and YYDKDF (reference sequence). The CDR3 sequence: CATSRDTVGYTF. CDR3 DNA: TGTGCCACCAGCAGGGACACGGTCGGCTACACCTTC. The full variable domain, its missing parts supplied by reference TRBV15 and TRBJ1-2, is DAMVIQNPRYQVTQFGKPVTLSCSQTLNHNVMYWYQQKSSQAPKLLFHYYDKDFNNEADTPDNFQSRRPNTSFCFLDIRSPGLGDTAMYLCATSRDTVGYTFGSGTRLTVV.

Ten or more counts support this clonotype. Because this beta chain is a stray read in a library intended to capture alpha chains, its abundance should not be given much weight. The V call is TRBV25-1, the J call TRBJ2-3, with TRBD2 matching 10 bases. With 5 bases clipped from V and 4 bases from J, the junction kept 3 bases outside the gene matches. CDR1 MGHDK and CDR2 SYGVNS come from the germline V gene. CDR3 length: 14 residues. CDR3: CASSYGTSADTQYF. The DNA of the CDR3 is TGTGCCAGCAGTTACGGGACTAGCGCAGATACGCAGTATTTT.

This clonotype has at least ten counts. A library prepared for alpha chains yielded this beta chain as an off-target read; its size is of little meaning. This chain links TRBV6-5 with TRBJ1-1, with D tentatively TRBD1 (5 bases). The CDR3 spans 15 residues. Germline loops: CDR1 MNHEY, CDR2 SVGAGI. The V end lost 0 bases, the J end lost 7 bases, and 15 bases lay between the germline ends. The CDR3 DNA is TGTGCCAGCAGTTACTCGAACTCGCCGGGGGGTGAAGCTTTCTTT. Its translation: CASSYSNSPGGEAFF.

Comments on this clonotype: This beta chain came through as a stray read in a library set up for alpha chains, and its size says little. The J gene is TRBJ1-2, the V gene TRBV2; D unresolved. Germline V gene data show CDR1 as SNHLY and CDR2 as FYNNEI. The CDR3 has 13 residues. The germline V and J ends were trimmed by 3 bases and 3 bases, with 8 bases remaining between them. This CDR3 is CASSDEADYGYTF. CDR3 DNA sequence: TGTGCCAGCAGTGACGAGGCCGACTATGGCTACACCTTC.

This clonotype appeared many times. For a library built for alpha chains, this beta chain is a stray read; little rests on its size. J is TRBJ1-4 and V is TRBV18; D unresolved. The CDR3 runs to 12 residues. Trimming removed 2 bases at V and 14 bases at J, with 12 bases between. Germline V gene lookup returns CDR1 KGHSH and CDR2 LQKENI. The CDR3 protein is CASSPSGDVLFF. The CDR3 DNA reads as TGTGCCAGCTCACCAAGCGGGGATGTGCTGTTTTTT.

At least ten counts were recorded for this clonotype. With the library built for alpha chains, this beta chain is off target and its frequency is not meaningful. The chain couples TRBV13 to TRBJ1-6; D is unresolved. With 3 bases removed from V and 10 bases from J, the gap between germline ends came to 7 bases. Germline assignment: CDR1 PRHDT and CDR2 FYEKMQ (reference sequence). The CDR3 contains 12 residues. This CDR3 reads CASSLGGSPLHF. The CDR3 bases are TGTGCCAGCAGCTTGGGAGGCTCACCCCTCCACTTT.

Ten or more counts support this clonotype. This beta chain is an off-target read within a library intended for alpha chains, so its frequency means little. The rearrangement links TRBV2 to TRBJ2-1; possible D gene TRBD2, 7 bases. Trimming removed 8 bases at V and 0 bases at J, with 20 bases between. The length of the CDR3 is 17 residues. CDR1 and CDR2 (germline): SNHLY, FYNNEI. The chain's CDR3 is CASWASGRGSSYNEQFF. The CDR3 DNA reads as TGTGCCAGCTGGGCTAGCGGAAGGGGGAGCTCCTACAATGAGCAGTTCTTC.

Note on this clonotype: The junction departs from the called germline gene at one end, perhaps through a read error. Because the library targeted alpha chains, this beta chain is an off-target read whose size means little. The CDR3 sequence: CASTLGGYGYTF. CDR3 DNA: TGTGCCAGCACTTTAGGAGGTTATGGCTACACCTTC. The chain joins TRBV12-3 or TRBV12-4 to TRBJ1-2; no definite D call. The CDR3 covers 12 residues.

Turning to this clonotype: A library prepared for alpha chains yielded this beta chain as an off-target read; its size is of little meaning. DNA for the CDR3: TGCAGTGCCGCCCAAAGACTAGCGGGGGCCCAGTGGTACTTC. It encodes CSAAQRLAGAQWYF. The chain links TRBV20-1 to TRBJ2-7; 12 positions agree with TRBD2. Trimming cost V 6 bases and J 12 bases; bases outside gene matches: 15. The CDR3 contains 14 residues. Germline V lookup: CDR1 DFQATT, CDR2 SNEGSKA (reference sequence).

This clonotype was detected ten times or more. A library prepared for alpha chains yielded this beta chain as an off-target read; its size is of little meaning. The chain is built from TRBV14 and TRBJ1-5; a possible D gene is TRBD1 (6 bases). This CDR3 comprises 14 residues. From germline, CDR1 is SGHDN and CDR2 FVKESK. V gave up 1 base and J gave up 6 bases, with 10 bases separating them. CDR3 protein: CASSQAGVRQPQHF. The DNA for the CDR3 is TGTGCCAGCAGCCAAGCAGGGGTTCGTCAGCCCCAGCATTTT.

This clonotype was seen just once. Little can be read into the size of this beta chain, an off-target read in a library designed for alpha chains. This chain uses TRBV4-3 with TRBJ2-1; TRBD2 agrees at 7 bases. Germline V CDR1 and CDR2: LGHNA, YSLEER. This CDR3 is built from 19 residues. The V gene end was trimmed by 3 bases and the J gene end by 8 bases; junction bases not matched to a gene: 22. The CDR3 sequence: CASSHAEWAGDHTGYEQFF. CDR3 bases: TGCGCCAGCAGCCACGCTGAATGGGCGGGGGACCACACGGGCTATGAGCAGTTCTTC.

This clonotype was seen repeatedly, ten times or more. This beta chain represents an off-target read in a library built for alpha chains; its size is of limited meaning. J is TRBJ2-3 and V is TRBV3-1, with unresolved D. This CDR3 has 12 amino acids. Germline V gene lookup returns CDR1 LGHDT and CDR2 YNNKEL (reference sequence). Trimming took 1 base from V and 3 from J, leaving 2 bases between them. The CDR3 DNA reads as TGTGCCAGCAGCCAAGTTACAGATACGCAGTATTTT. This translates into CASSQVTDTQYF.

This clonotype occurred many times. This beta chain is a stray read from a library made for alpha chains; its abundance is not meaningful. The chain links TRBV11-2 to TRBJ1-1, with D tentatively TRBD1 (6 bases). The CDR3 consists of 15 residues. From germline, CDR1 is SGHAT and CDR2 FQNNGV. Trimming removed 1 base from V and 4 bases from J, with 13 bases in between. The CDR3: CASSLVGAPSTEAFF. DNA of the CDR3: TGTGCCAGCAGCTTAGTGGGGGCGCCTAGCACTGAAGCTTTCTTT.

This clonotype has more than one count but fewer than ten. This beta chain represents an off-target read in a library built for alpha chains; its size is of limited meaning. The CDR3, as DNA: TGTGCCAGCATCAGGACTAGCGGGAGGTGGGATACGCAGTATTTT. This gives the protein CASIRTSGRWDTQYF. This sequence joins TRBV7-2 and TRBJ2-3; TRBD2 agrees at 14 bases. The V gene end was trimmed by 7 bases and the J gene end by 6 bases; junction bases not matched to a gene: 6. Germline V gene data show CDR1 as SGHTA and CDR2 as FQGNSA. The CDR3 length is 15 residues. Using reference TRBV7-2 and TRBJ2-3 for the parts outside the CDR3, the full variable domain is GAGVSQSPSNKVTEKGKDVELRCDPISGHTALYWYRQSLGQGLEFLIYFQGNSAPDKSGLPSDRFSAERTGGSVSTLTIQRTQQEDSAVYLCASIRTSGRWDTQYFGPGTRLTVL.

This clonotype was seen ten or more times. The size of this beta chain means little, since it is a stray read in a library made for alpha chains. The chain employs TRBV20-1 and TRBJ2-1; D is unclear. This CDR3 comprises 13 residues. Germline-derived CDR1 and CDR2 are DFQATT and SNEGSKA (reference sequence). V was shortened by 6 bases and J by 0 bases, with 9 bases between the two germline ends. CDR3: CSAPGSSYNEQFF. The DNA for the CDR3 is TGCAGTGCCCCAGGTAGCTCCTACAATGAGCAGTTCTTC.

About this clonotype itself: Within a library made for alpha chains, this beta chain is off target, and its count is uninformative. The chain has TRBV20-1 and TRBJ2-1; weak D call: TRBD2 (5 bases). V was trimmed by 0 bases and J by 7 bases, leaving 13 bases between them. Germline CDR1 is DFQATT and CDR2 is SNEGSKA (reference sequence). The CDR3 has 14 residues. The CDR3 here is CSARDRRGPNEQFF. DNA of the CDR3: TGCAGTGCTAGAGATCGACGGGGTCCTAATGAGCAGTTCTTC.

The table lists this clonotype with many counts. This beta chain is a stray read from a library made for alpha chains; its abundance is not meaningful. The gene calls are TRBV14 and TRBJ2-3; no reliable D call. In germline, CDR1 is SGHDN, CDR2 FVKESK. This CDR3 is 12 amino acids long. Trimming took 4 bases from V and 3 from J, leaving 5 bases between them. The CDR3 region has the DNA TGTGCCAGCAGCCCACGTACAGATACGCAGTATTTT. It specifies CASSPRTDTQYF.

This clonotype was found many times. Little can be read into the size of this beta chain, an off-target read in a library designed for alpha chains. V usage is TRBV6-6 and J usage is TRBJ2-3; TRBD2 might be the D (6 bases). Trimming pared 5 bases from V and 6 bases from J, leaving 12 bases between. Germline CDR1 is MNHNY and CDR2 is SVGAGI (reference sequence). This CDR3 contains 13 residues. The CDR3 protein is CASSPPSVDTQYF. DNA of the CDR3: TGTGCCAGCAGTCCCCCTAGCGTGGATACGCAGTATTTT.

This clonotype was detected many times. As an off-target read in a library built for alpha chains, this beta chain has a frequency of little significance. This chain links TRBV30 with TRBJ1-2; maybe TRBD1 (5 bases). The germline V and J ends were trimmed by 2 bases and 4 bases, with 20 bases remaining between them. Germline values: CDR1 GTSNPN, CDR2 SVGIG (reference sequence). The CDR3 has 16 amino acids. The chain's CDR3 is CAWSQEGAILGYGYTF. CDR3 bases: TGTGCCTGGAGTCAAGAAGGGGCGATCCTAGGCTATGGCTACACCTTC.

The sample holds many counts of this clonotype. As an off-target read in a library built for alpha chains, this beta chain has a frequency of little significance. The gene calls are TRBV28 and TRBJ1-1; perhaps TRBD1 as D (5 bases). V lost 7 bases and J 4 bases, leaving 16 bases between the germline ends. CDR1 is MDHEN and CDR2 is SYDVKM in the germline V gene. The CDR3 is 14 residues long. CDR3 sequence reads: CASITMGGSTEAFF. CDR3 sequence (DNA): TGTGCCAGCATAACGATGGGGGGGAGCACTGAAGCTTTCTTT. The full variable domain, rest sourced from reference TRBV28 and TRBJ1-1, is DVKVTQSSRYLVKRTGEKVFLECVQDMDHENMFWYRQDPGLGLRLIYFSYDVKMKEKGDIPEGYSVSREKKERFSLILESASTNQTSMYLCASITMGGSTEAFFGQGTRLTVV.

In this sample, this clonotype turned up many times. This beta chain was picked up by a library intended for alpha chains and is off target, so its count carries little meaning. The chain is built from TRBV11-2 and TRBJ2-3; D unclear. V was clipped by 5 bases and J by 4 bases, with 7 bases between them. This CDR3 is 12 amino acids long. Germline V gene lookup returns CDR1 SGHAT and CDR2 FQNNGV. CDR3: CASSLQSDTQYF. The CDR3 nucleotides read TGTGCCAGCAGCCTCCAATCAGATACGCAGTATTTT.